This TCR beta chain emerged from a study of T cell responses to AZD1222 COVID-19 vaccine. Libraries were prepared by immunoSEQ multiplex PCR; TCRdb keeps only in-frame clonotypes and omits some of them. This table has 150,000 to 200,000 clones, 70% to 90% appearing once. The CDR3 has 15 amino acids. The germline gives CDR1 KGHSH, CDR2 LQKENI. The ends were cut back, 5 bases at V and 5 bases at J, with 18 bases in the middle. The receptor's source is an adult in good health. Here the sequenced sample was peripheral blood, taken on day 0 of AZD1222 vaccination. This rearrangement joins TRBV18 to TRBJ1-2; tentative D call: TRBD1 (5 bases). The CDR3 coding sequence is TGTGCCAGCTCAACAGCTCAACAGGCCACTTATGGCTACACCTTC. This encodes CASSTAQQATYGYTF.